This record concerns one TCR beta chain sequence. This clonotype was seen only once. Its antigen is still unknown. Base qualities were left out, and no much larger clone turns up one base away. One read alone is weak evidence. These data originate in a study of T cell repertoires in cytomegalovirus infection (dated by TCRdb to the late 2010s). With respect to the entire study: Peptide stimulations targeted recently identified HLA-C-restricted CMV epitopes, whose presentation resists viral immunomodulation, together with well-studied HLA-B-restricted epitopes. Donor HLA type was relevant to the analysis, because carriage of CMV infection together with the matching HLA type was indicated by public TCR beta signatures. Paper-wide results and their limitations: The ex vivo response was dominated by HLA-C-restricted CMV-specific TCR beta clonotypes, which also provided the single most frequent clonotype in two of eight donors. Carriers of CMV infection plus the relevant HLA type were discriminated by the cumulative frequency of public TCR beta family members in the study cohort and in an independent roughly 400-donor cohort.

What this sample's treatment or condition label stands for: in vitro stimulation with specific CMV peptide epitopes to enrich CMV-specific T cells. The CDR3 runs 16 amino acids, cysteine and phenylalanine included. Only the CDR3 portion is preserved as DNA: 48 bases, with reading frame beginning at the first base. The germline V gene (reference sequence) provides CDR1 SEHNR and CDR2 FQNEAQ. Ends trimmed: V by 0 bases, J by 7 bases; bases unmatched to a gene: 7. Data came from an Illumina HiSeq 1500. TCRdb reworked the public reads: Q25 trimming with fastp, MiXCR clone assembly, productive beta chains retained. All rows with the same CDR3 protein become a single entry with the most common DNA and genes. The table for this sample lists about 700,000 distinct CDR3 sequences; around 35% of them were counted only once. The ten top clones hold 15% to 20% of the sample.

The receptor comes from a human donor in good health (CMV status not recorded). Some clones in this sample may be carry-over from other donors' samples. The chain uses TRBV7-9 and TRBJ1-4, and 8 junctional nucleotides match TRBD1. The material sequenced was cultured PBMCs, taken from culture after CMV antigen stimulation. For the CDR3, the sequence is CASSLAAGQGSEKLFF. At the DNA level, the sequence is TGTGCCAGCAGCTTAGCGGCCGGACAGGGCAGTGAAAAACTGTTTTTT.